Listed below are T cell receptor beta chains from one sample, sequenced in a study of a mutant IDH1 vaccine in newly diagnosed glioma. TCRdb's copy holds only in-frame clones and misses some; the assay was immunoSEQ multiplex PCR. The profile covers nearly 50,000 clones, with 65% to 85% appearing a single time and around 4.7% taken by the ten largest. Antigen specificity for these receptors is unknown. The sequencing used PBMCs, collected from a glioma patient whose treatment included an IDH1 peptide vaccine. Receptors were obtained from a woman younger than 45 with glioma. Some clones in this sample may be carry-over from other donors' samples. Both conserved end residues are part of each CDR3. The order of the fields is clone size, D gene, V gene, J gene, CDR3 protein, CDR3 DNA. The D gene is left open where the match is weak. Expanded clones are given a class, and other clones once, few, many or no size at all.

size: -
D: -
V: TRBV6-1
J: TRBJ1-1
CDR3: CASSGRGGTEAFF
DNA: TGTGCCAGCAGTGGAAGGGGTGGCACTGAAGCTTTCTTT

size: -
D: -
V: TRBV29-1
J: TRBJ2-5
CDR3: CSVRGYQETQYF
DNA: TGCAGCGTTCGGGGGTACCAAGAGACCCAGTACTTC

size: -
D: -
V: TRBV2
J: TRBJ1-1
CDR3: CASSALARDEAFF
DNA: TGTGCCAGCAGCGCCTTAGCGCGGGATGAAGCTTTCTTT

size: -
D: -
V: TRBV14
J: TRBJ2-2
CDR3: CASSQETGELFF
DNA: TGTGCCAGCAGCCAAGAAACCGGGGAGCTGTTTTTT

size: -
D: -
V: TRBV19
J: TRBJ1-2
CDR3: CASRPTGGHYGYTF
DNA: TGTGCCAGTAGACCCACCGGGGGCCACTATGGCTACACCTTC

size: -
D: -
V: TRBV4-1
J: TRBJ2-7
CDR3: CASSQFRYEQYF
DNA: TGCGCCAGCAGCCAGTTTCGGTACGAGCAGTACTTC

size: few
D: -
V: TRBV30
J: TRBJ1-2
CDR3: CAYQEDNYGYTF
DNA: TGTGCTTATCAGGAGGATAACTATGGCTACACCTTC

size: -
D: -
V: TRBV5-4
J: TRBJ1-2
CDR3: CASILGGGGNGYTF
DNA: TGTGCCAGCATCCTTGGGGGCGGGGGCAATGGCTACACCTTC

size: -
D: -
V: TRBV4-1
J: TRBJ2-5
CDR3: CASSQVRGQETQYF
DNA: TGCGCCAGCAGCCAAGTAAGGGGCCAAGAGACCCAGTACTTC

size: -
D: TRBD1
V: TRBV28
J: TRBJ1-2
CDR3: CASSLLPGQGSYGYTF
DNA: TGTGCCAGCAGTTTACTACCGGGACAGGGGTCCTATGGCTACACCTTC